This T cell receptor (beta chain) was sequenced in a study of blood T cell repertoires in COVID-19. Overall study: Whether acute or convalescent, the COVID-19 samples came from the United States, Italy and Spain.

Using immunoSEQ multiplex PCR, the repertoire was profiled, and TCRdb retains in-frame clones only, with some absent. The data hold around 170,000 clones, with around 81% observed a single time. This CDR3 is built from 15 residues. Germline CDR1 is KGHDR and CDR2 is SFDVKD. Between the trimmed V and J ends, which lost 4 bases and 2 bases, there was a span of 12 bases. The TCR sequence derives from a man between 65 and 85 years old who had recovered from COVID-19. Sequenced sample: peripheral blood. The rearrangement uses TRBV24-1 and TRBJ2-3, with a possible D match to TRBD2 (5 bases). The CDR3 nucleotides are TGTGCCACCAGTGACAAAAGCGGATTCACAGATACGCAGTATTTT. Translating it yields CATSDKSGFTDTQYF.